What follows are 21 T cell receptor beta chains derived from one specimen sequenced in a study of CD8+ T cells in alopecia areata. Following RNA extraction, reverse transcription yielded cDNA that acted as the sequencing template. Measured with immunoSEQ multiplex PCR; TCRdb has only the in-frame clones, and not every one. Found here are 150,000 to 200,000 clones, about three fifths of them singletons; the top ten hold around an eighth. Documented treatment: oral pan-JAK inhibitor, 5-10 mg twice daily. The source was CD8+ T cells sorted from blood, collected at week 24, from a patient treated with tofacitinib. The receptor source for this set is a human donor with alopecia areata.

CDR3 in DNA: TGTGCCAGCAGCGACAGGGTGAACGGCTACACCTTC. Its translation is CASSDRVNGYTF. The rearrangement links TRBV9 to TRBJ1-2, with D tentatively TRBD1 (6 bases). V was trimmed by 3 bases and J by 8 bases, leaving 11 bases between them. Germline V gene sequence: CDR1 SGDLS, CDR2 YYNGEE. This CDR3 has 12 residues.

The chain uses TRBV4-1 and TRBJ2-7; no reliable D call. The V gene lost 0 bases and the J gene lost 6 bases, with 6 bases spanning the gap. This CDR3 contains 12 residues. The V gene's germline CDR1 is MGHRA and CDR2 YSYEKL. CDR3 protein: CASSQETREQYF. CDR3 DNA sequence: TGCGCCAGCAGCCAAGAGACCCGCGAGCAGTACTTC.

The chain links TRBV27 to TRBJ2-1; a weak D match, TRBD1 (6 bases). This CDR3 region has 14 residues. V gave up 9 bases and J gave up 7 bases, with 19 bases separating them. The germline V gene has CDR1 MNHEY and CDR2 SMNVEV (reference sequence). The DNA of the CDR3 is TGTGCCAGTTGGCCAGGGGCCCCCTGGAATGAGCAGTTCTTC. It codes for CASWPGAPWNEQFF.

This clone was seen more than once but under ten times. The gene calls are TRBV5-1 and TRBJ2-1, with D possibly matching TRBD1 (6 bases). Germline V CDR1 and CDR2: SGHRS, YFSETQ. The CDR3 loop spans 15 amino acids. The V and J ends lost 3 bases and 0 bases respectively, with 10 bases between them. CDR3 nucleotide sequence: TGCGCCAGCAGCTCAGGACAGAGCTCCTACAATGAGCAGTTCTTC. Its protein is CASSSGQSSYNEQFF.

The chain recombines TRBV5-6 with TRBJ2-1; no reliable D call. Between the trimmed V and J ends, which lost 0 bases and 4 bases, there was a span of 8 bases. CDR1 is SGHDT and CDR2 is YYEEEE in the germline V gene. This CDR3 has 14 amino acids. The DNA of the CDR3 is TGTGCCAGCAGCTTGGCACGCTCGTACAATGAGCAGTTCTTC. Protein: CASSLARSYNEQFF.

This clone has more than one count but fewer than ten. The gene calls are TRBV7-9 and TRBJ2-1; 10 bases match TRBD2. Germline V gene data show CDR1 as SEHNR and CDR2 as FQNEAQ (reference sequence). Losses at the gene ends were 6 bases for V and 5 bases for J; bases not matched to a gene: 13. The CDR3 runs 17 residues. The CDR3 bases are TGTGCCAGCAGACAAGTCCCTAGCGGGGGCCGGAACAATGAGCAGTTCTTC. Translation: CASRQVPSGGRNNEQFF. The entire variable domain, with the rest obtained from reference TRBV7-9 and TRBJ2-1, is as follows: DTGVSQNPRHKITKRGQNVTFRCDPISEHNRLYWYRQTLGQGPEFLTYFQNEAQLEKSRLLSDRFSAERPKGSFSTLEIQRTEQGDSAMYLCASRQVPSGGRNNEQFFGPGTRLTVL.

This chain joins TRBV11-2 and TRBJ2-3; unclear D gene. Germline CDR1 is SGHAT and CDR2 is FQNNGV. V lost 1 base to trimming and J lost 2 bases, with 10 bases between them. This CDR3 is built from 15 residues. The CDR3 reads CASSLAGGTTDTQYF. CDR3 in DNA: TGTGCCAGCAGCTTAGCTGGCGGAACCACAGATACGCAGTATTTT.

Concerning this clone: Other DNA sequences in this sample translate to the same CDR3. The chain recombines TRBV5-6 with TRBJ1-2; D gene uncertain. Trimming pared 0 bases from V and 0 bases from J, leaving 3 bases between. CDR3 length: 13 residues. Germline values: CDR1 SGHDT, CDR2 YYEEEE. The CDR3 reads CASSLEANYGYTF. The CDR3 DNA is TGTGCCAGCAGCTTGGAGGCTAACTATGGCTACACCTTC.

This clone came up a few times. The chain carries TRBV18 and TRBJ2-1; a possible D gene is TRBD1 (5 bases). Trimming left V 3 bases short and J 3 bases short, with 18 bases between. The length of the CDR3 is 17 residues. Germline V gives CDR1 KGHSH, CDR2 LQKENI. The CDR3 sequence: CASSPSTAILNYNEQFF. The CDR3 bases are TGTGCCAGCTCACCTTCGACAGCGATACTGAACTACAATGAGCAGTTCTTC.

The CDR3 spells CAWRQDNQPQHF. The CDR3 DNA reads as TGTGCCTGGAGACAGGACAATCAGCCCCAGCATTTT. The chain couples TRBV30 to TRBJ1-5; D perhaps matches TRBD1 (5 bases). Trimming stripped 3 bases from V and 3 bases from J, with 6 bases between. CDR1 and CDR2 (germline): GTSNPN, SVGIG (reference sequence). The CDR3 runs to 12 residues.

V and J are TRBV12-5 and TRBJ1-1; unclear D gene. V gave up 5 bases and J gave up 5 bases, with 12 bases separating them. The CDR3 covers 13 residues. Germline CDR1 and CDR2: LGHNT and FRNRAP. CDR3 nucleotides: TGTGCTAGTGGTCCCGATCTAGGGACTGAAGCTTTCTTT. This translates into CASGPDLGTEAFF.

The J gene is TRBJ2-7, the V gene TRBV5-1, with 8 bases that match TRBD1. This CDR3 has 13 amino acids. The germline V gene has CDR1 SGHRS and CDR2 YFSETQ. J gave up 5 bases and V 4 bases, and 5 bases lay outside the gene matches. The CDR3 DNA is TGCGCCAGCAGCCCGACAGGGGTCCACGAGCAGTACTTC. Amino acid sequence: CASSPTGVHEQYF.

This clone was counted a single time. The chain employs TRBV5-6 and TRBJ1-2; no clear D gene. Trimming stripped 0 bases from V and 4 bases from J, with 7 bases between. Germline assignment: CDR1 SGHDT and CDR2 YYEEEE. The CDR3 is 13 amino acids. The CDR3 sequence is CASSLVAVYGYTF. CDR3 DNA: TGTGCCAGCAGCTTGGTGGCAGTCTATGGCTACACCTTC.

This clone was counted a few times. This rearrangement joins TRBV7-6 to TRBJ2-1, with 13 bases identical to TRBD2. The V segment lost 3 bases and the J segment 6 bases; nucleotides outside the gene matches: 2. CDR3 length: 15 amino acids. Germline V gene lookup returns CDR1 SGHVS and CDR2 FNYEAQ. The CDR3 DNA follows: TGTGCCAGCAGCTTGGGGACTAGCGGGGTCAATGAGCAGTTCTTC. Amino acids: CASSLGTSGVNEQFF.

The J gene is TRBJ2-1, the V gene TRBV13, with 8 bases aligning to TRBD2. Trimming at V came to 7 bases and at J to 7 bases, leaving 9 bases not matched to a gene. This CDR3 has 14 amino acids. Germline CDR1 is PRHDT and CDR2 is FYEKMQ (reference sequence). In DNA, the CDR3 is TGTGCCAGCACCACGACCGGGACTAGGAATGAGCAGTTCTTC. Its translation: CASTTTGTRNEQFF.

This sequence joins TRBV30 and TRBJ1-5; D not resolved. Germline V gene lookup returns CDR1 GTSNPN and CDR2 SVGIG (reference sequence). The CDR3 is made up of 10 amino acids. Trimming took 6 bases from V and 9 from J, leaving 9 bases between them. The CDR3 nucleotides are TGTGCCTGCGTTCTTTGGCCCCAGCATTTT. Its protein is CACVLWPQHF.

The J gene is TRBJ2-1, the V gene TRBV19; 7 bases are shared with TRBD1. V shed 2 bases and J 2 bases; nucleotides not matched to a gene: 6. The CDR3 length is 16 residues. Germline lookup yields CDR1 LNHDA and CDR2 SQIVND (reference sequence). The CDR3 protein is CASSIRGQATYNEQFF. CDR3 nucleotide sequence: TGTGCCAGTAGTATACGAGGACAGGCTACCTACAATGAGCAGTTCTTC.

The CDR3 spells CATSSQPGELFF. The CDR3 region has the DNA TGTGCCACCAGCAGCCAACCCGGGGAGCTGTTTTTT. This rearrangement joins TRBV15 to TRBJ2-2; no clear D gene. The CDR3 covers 12 residues. V lost 3 bases and J 6 bases, leaving 5 bases between the germline ends. Germline V gene sequence: CDR1 LNHNV, CDR2 YYDKDF (reference sequence).

This clone has only one observation. The rearrangement joins TRBV15 to TRBJ2-7; 9 bases align to TRBD1. Germline values: CDR1 LNHNV, CDR2 YYDKDF (reference sequence). The CDR3 extends over 15 amino acids. The junction had 3 bases not matched to a gene; V was cut back by 1 base and J by 2 bases. The CDR3 is CATSRARTGAYEQYF. CDR3 DNA: TGTGCCACCAGCAGAGCCAGGACAGGGGCCTACGAGCAGTACTTC.

The CDR3 spells CSVEETRGRSYGYTF. CDR3 DNA: TGCAGCGTTGAAGAAACCCGAGGACGGTCCTATGGCTACACCTTC. This rearrangement joins TRBV29-1 to TRBJ1-2; D call uncertain. This CDR3 contains 15 residues. Germline V gene data show CDR1 as SQVTM and CDR2 as ANQGSEA. Trimming pared 0 bases from V and 4 bases from J, leaving 15 bases between.

The chain links TRBV4-1 to TRBJ2-2; D remains ambiguous. The V gene's germline CDR1 is MGHRA and CDR2 YSYEKL. The CDR3 sequence is 12 residues long. The V end was cut by 4 bases, the J end by 7 bases, with 7 bases between. DNA of the CDR3: TGCGCCAGCAGCCCACCCGGCGGGGAGCTGTTTTTT. This encodes CASSPPGGELFF.